Sequencing of this T cell receptor beta chain was carried out in a study of T cell responses to AZD1222 COVID-19 vaccine. Overall study findings and caveats: Close to half of all spike-specific TCRs reportedly target regions of the variants that are unmutated. Donors in the cohort were predominantly white British and more often female, and clonal diversity was possibly underestimated. Repertoires were collected only later (after the peak T cell response had occurred). Dominant at 160-218 and 743-854, vaccine-associated CD4 TCRs also spanned spike.

The method was immunoSEQ multiplex PCR; TCRdb's version includes in-frame clones alone and lacks a portion of them. Here the sample spans approximately 84,000 clones, roughly nine tenths being singletons. Worth noting for this clone: Its specificity is unknown.

V gave up 5 bases and J gave up 5 bases; unmatched junction bases: 4. The germline CDR1 and CDR2 sequences are LNHNV and YYDKDF (reference sequence). This CDR3 comprises 14 residues. The sequences come from peripheral blood, collected 28 days after the second AZD1222 dose. The origin of this receptor is an adult who received the AZD1222 COVID-19 vaccine. The chain is built from TRBV15 and TRBJ1-5; TRBD1 matches 9 bases. CDR3 sequence (DNA): TGTGCCACCAGCTCGGGACAGGGTTATCAGCCCCAGCATTTT. As protein: CATSSGQGYQPQHF.